This TCR beta chain appears in the sequencing data of a study of OX40 agonist ivuxolimab in advanced cancers. Study in general: Three dose-escalation patients had partial responses: one with hepatocellular carcinoma and two with cutaneous melanoma.

Data came from immunoSEQ multiplex PCR; TCRdb stores just in-frame clones and leaves some out. The data hold over 50,000 clones, with about 83% observed a single time. This receptor was taken from an adult with an advanced solid tumor such as melanoma, head and neck, liver or kidney cancer. The sample consisted of CD4+ or CD8+ T cells sorted from blood, taken in a trial of the OX40 agonist ivuxolimab.

CDR3 residues: CASSQDASGSYEQFF. CDR3 sequence (DNA): TGTGCCAGCAGCCAAGATGCTAGCGGGAGTTATGAGCAGTTCTTC. The chain has TRBV4-2 and TRBJ2-1; 10 bases are shared with TRBD2. The length of the CDR3 is 15 residues. Germline V lookup: CDR1 LGHNA, CDR2 YNFKEQ. The trim removed 0 bases at V and 8 bases at J, leaving 4 bases unmatched.